Included here is one TCR beta chain sequence, with context. Its antigen is not identified. TCRbeta library preparation incorporated unique molecular identifiers. TCRdb reprocessed the PCR reads with MiXCR, giving one entry per CDR3 protein. The data hold about a million distinct CDR3 sequences, with roughly 31% observed a single time. This specimen comes from a study of T-cell reconstitution after alpha-beta-depleted transplantation in children. Notes on the study in general: After transplant, high TCRbeta diversity at day 60 in some patients arose from surviving recipient T cells and thymic progenitors. The study reportedly traced alpha-beta T cells about two months after transplant to several hundred expanded graft clones. The authors attributed T-cell counts and diversity one year after transplant mostly to newly produced T cells.

Germline assignment: CDR1 SGHAT and CDR2 FQNNGV. Germline trimming cut 6 bases from V and 4 bases from J; bases unmatched to any gene: 12. The CDR3 loop spans 17 amino acids. The clonotype was recovered from a boy younger than two who had a stem cell transplant for SCID, so the T cells may come from the graft donor. This sample comprised PBMCs, mostly from graft donor cells, obtained 360 days after TCRalphabeta/CD19-depleted stem cell transplant. The J gene is TRBJ2-5, the V gene TRBV11-2, with 12 bases fitting TRBD2. CDR3 coding DNA: TGTGCCAGCAGTTTCCCGGGACTAGCGGGCCCGGGAGAGACCCAGTACTTC. Amino acid sequence: CASSFPGLAGPGETQYF.